Reported below is one T cell receptor (beta chain). Assay: immunoSEQ multiplex PCR; the TCRdb copy retains only in-frame clones and omits some. The data contain 100,000 or so clones, 75% to 90% of them singletons. This specimen comes from a study of cytomegalovirus exposure and HLA in healthy donors. Study context: Both the roughly 120 validation repertoires and the approximately 620 first-cohort repertoires used the same platform, as reported by a later analysis.

Material: PBMCs. This TCR came from a man between 18 and 29 years old in good health and CMV-seropositive.

The CDR3 bases are TGTGCCAGCAGCTTAGATCCGGGGGACACTGAAGCTTTCTTT. Translation: CASSLDPGDTEAFF. The J gene is TRBJ1-1, the V gene TRBV11-3, with D possibly being TRBD1 (5 bases). CDR1 and CDR2 from the germline V gene are SGHNT and YENEEA. V lost 0 bases, J lost 3 bases, and 8 bases lay in between. This CDR3 is built from 14 residues.